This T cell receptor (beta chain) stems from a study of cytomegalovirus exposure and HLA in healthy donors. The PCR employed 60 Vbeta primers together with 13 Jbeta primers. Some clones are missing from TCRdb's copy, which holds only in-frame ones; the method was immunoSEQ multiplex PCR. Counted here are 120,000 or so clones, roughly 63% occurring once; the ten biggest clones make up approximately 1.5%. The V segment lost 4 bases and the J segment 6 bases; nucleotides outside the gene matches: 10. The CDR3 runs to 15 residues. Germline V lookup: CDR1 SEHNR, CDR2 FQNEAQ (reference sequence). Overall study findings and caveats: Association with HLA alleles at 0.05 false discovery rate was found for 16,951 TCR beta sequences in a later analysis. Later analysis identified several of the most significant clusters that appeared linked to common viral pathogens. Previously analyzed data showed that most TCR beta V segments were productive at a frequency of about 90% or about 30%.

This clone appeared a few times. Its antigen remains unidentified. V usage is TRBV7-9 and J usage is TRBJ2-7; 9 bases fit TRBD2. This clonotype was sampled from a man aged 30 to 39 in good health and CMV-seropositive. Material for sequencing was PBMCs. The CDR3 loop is CASSSLGGREGEQYF. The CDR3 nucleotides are TGTGCCAGCAGCTCTCTGGGGGGGCGGGAGGGCGAGCAGTACTTC.